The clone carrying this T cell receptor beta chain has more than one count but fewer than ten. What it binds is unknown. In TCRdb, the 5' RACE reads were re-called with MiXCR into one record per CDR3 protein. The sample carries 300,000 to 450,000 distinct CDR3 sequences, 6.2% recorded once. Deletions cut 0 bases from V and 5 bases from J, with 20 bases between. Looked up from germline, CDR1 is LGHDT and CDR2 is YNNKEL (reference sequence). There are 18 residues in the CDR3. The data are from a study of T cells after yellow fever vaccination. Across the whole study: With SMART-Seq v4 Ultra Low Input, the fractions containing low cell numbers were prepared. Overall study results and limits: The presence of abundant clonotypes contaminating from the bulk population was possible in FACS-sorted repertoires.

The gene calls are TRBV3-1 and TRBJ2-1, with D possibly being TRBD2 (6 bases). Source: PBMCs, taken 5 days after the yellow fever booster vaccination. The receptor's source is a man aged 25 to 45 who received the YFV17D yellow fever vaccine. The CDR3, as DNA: TGTGCCAGCAGCCAAGACGACCCTAGGAGGGCCTACAACAATGAGCAGTTCTTC. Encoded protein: CASSQDDPRRAYNNEQFF.